This entry features one TCR beta chain sequence. There is no known antigen for this receptor. Base qualities are not at hand, and no much larger clone is one base apart. The cohort was made up of 666 healthy bone marrow donors. At the time of sampling, all cohort members were nominally healthy, though unrecorded immune exposures were likely present. The donor tested CMV seronegative, placing the donor among the 350 to 400 seronegative members of the cohort. Each donor provided a peripheral blood sample, and peripheral blood mononuclear cells were used for TCR beta sequencing. The Qiagen DNeasy Blood Extraction Kit was used to extract genomic DNA from the blood cell samples. This record comes from a study of cytomegalovirus exposure and HLA in healthy donors (dated by TCRdb to 2016 to 2017). In terms of the full investigation: An earlier analysis of a few hundred of the donors reported about 300 Gb of sequence data and 117 million unique TCR beta sequences obtained from around 190 million T cells. Alongside the repertoire data, information on donor age, sex, ethnicity and CMV serostatus was compiled. The number of typed donors differed by locus: about 620-630 for A, B, C, DRB1 and DQB1; 500 to 550 for DQA1; approximately 610 for DPA1; and approximately 450 for DPB1. To decide whether each TCR beta V gene segment behaved as functional or pseudogenic, an earlier analysis of some 540 of the donors relied on high-throughput TCR beta sequencing. Around 320 gigabases of sequencing data and some 85 million unique TCR sequences were included in an early release covering around 650 HLA-typed donors. The aim of the study was to test whether cataloging public T cell receptors could identify signatures of past pathogen exposure. Every discovery cohort repertoire had been produced on one sequencing platform. HLA typing included class I and class II loci at four-digit resolution. Of the roughly 400 genotyped donors, roughly 85% fell in the genetic ancestry cluster associated with self-reported Caucasian donors. Roughly 5 DR-DQ haplotypes were treated as single units for association and clustering because of strong linkage in the cohort. Using immunosequencing, the study profiled T cell repertoires from around 670 subjects and related those repertoires to cytomegalovirus serostatus. A later analysis re-analyzed previously published TCR beta repertoires from roughly 600 donors and added high-resolution HLA genotyping to study TCR occurrence patterns. The later analysis used no new phenotypic data to find candidate immune exposures, relying instead on TCR beta sequences and their occurrence across donors. A later genetic analysis took genome-wide SNP genotypes for about 55% of the 666 donors and used that subset as a discovery cohort. High-throughput TCR immunosequencing, statistical association of individual TCRs with disease status, and machine learning were combined to predict cytomegalovirus infection status. Across approximately 420 genotyped donors of the cohort, an average of about 220,000 unique TCR beta nucleotide sequences per donor were sequenced, and roughly 20% of those sequences were non-productive. Besides the first cohort of approximately 670 subjects, a separate validation cohort made up of 90 to 150 different subjects was used. Points the paper makes about the study in general: V-gene and J-gene trimming of TCR beta chains was associated with a missense DCLRE1C variant in a later genetic analysis, and the association was replicated in an independent cohort. Several of the top co-occurrence clusters appeared to be linked to parvovirus B19, influenza, CMV and Epstein-Barr virus, according to a later analysis. According to a later genetic analysis, donors in an Asian-associated ancestry cluster had fewer N-insertions in productive TCRs than the approximately 670-donor mean. The earlier analysis of some 540 of the donors excluded approximately 17 rarely observed V segments, including chromosome 9 orphons, because counts were too low. Because HLA typing was missing for some donors at each locus, association tests included only the typed subset. Across donors, most TCR sequences were observed very rarely, whereas some public TCRs were present in many individuals. In both the original and validation cohorts, the classifier was reported to diagnose cytomegalovirus status with high specificity and sensitivity. The sequencing pipeline was judged likely to have produced a cluster of highly shared sequence variants as a technical artifact. The 87-base-pair reads could not distinguish some IMGT-functional V segments, including TRBV6-2 and TRBV6-3, so those segments were excluded. A later analysis associated about 16,000 TCR beta sequences with specific HLA alleles at a false discovery rate of 0.05. In a later analysis, HLA-associated TCR beta chains were found to be more clonally expanded and to have lower generation probabilities than equally common non-associated chains. An earlier analysis of approximately 540 of the donors showed that most TCR beta V segments appeared in productive rearrangements either about 87% or about 30% of the time, which broadly matched IMGT annotations. Assigning TCR associations to individual alleles was difficult when HLA alleles, especially DR and DQ, strongly co-occurred. A further reported finding was that TCR beta sequences accurately predicted the HLA-A and HLA-B alleles for most subjects in the first cohort. This cohort had only TCR beta chains sequenced, and the lack of alpha or paired-chain data limited which features could be detected. CMV serostatus was the only immune exposure information available for the cohort. Presence/absence analyses assumed roughly uniform sequencing depth across donors, an assumption that may not hold. According to the authors, the approach could potentially be generalized to other disease states and immunological phenotypes. A later analysis found that most CMV-associated TCR beta chains appeared HLA-restricted, with HLA associations seemingly driven largely by CMV exposure. According to a later analysis, TCR association rates differed among HLA loci, with DRB1 alleles showing the most associated TCRs and HLA-C alleles showing the fewest. Three of the identified cytomegalovirus-associated TCR beta chains were confirmed in vitro to be specific for cytomegalovirus antigens. Linkage disequilibrium might explain the correlated functional status among segregating V segments, but an unknown experimental factor could not be ruled out. A total of 164 TCR beta chains were listed by the study as associated with cytomegalovirus.

The CDR3, from cysteine to phenylalanine, totals 15 residues. Here the CDR3 DNA is all that survives: 45 bases in frame from base 1. The germline V gene (reference sequence) gives CDR1 as LNHDA and CDR2 as SQIVND. Clipping removes 10 bases from V and 0 bases from J, with 9 as the unmatched junction base count. Libraries were prepared through the immunoSEQ multiplex PCR assay. A mixture of 60 forward primers for TCR Vbeta segments and 13 reverse primers for TCR Jbeta segments was used in the multiplex PCR. The CDR3 region of rearranged TCR beta genes was amplified from genomic DNA with a multiplex PCR assay. The amplified TCR beta libraries were sequenced on the Illumina HiSeq System as 87-base-pair reads. Under the source paper's analysis protocol: In a later analysis, tens of millions of unique TCR beta chains were counted across the 500 to 700 repertoires, and around 10 million of these chains were shared by at least two donors. A nearest-neighbor algorithm error-corrected the raw reads and collapsed the reads into unique sequences, merging closely related sequences to remove PCR and sequencing errors. V, D and J gene segments were assigned by aligning CDR3 sequences to IMGT reference sequences. For a sequence to be retained, at least a six-nucleotide match to both a V gene segment and a J gene segment was required. A rearrangement was called productive if the CDR3 had no stop codons and remained in frame with V and J, and every other rearrangement was called non-productive. CDR3 was defined by IMGT convention, running from the second conserved V-encoded cysteine to the conserved J-encoded phenylalanine. The earlier analysis of approximately 500 of the donors excluded sequences that lacked an unambiguous match to a single V gene segment. An earlier analysis of under 750 of the donors called V segments functional above 56.7% productive rearrangements and segregating when the between-donor standard deviation exceeded 5%. To diagnose cytomegalovirus status from the catalog of TCR beta chain sequences, a statistical classification framework was built. In a later analysis, V and J genes were assigned by comparing TCR nucleotide sequences against IMGT/GENE-DB human TR gene sequences. Using the TCRdist pipeline, a later analysis assigned CDR3 sequences along with most-parsimonious VDJ recombination scenarios. In a later analysis, each TCR beta chain was defined by its CDR3 amino acid sequence together with its V-gene family, and reads lacking a unique V-gene family were excluded. To address suspected cross-contamination and a sequencing artifact, a later analysis removed 592 highly shared, low-generation-probability nucleotide sequences. A later analysis calculated a clonal expansion index for each public chain from normalized within-repertoire ranks of inferred template counts. In a later analysis, generation probabilities were computed with a VDJ recombination model fitted to out-of-frame rearrangements, and the resulting probabilities were checked against IGoR. A later analysis scored TCR-TCR, TCR-HLA and TCR-CMV co-occurrence with hypergeometric tests, applying a repertoire-size bias correction to TCR pairs. A later analysis estimated false discovery rates by permuting HLA or CMV assignments 20 times. In a later analysis, co-occurring TCRs were grouped using DBSCAN, with TCRdist sequence similarity added in when clustering inside HLA-allele-positive subsets. Repertoires with fewer than 30,000 or more than 120,000 public chains were left out of co-occurrence clustering, as were five repertoires with anomalous nucleotide sharing. Not all clones reach the TCRdb copy of this immuneACCESS table, which keeps in-frame sequences only. Checked studies attribute under half of the gap to unresolved V genes and leave the rest unexplained. V, J and clone size were drawn from that table, and D and trimming were deduced from the DNA. The sample table contains 65,000 to 70,000 clones; only one count was recorded for just under 70% of them. Together, the top ten hold roughly 9.7% of the sample.

This sequence originates from a woman younger than 45 in good health and CMV-seronegative. The sequencing sample was made of PBMCs. The V and J segments used are TRBV19 and TRBJ2-1; a stretch of 7 junction bases matches TRBD1. The nucleotide sequence reads as follows: TGTGCCACCGAAGGGGGCGAGAGCTCCTACAATGAGCAGTTCTTC. Its translation is CATEGGESSYNEQFF.